This T cell receptor (beta chain) is from a study of Graves' ophthalmopathy and Graves' hyperthyroidism. This CDR3 is built from 15 residues. Germline CDR1 SGHVS, CDR2 FNYEAQ. Trimming at V came to 5 bases and at J to 7 bases, leaving 6 bases not matched to a gene. In this sample, this clonotype turned up many times. Its antigen is undetermined. Study-level findings and limits: In separating ophthalmopathy from stable hyperthyroidism, a 13-signature model achieved 85% to 90% sensitivity and approximately 80% specificity. Blood was where most expanded thyroid clonotypes above 0.001 frequency also turned up.

The PBMCs originated from approximately 10 ml of fresh peripheral blood. Scientists amplified the TCR beta CDR3 regions from RNA transcripts. The authors performed first-round RT-PCR with HTBI primers and then a second-round multiplex PCR. TCRdb re-called the multiplex PCR reads with MiXCR, one entry per CDR3 protein. Of hundreds of thousands of distinct CDR3 sequences listed, around 14% are singletons. This sequence joins TRBV7-6 and TRBJ2-2; 11 positions match TRBD2. Sequencing used blood. This receptor was identified in a woman aged 30 to 39 with Graves' ophthalmopathy. In DNA, the CDR3 is TGTGCCAGCAGCCTAACTAGCGGGAGAGACGGGGAGCTGTTTTTT. It translates to CASSLTSGRDGELFF.